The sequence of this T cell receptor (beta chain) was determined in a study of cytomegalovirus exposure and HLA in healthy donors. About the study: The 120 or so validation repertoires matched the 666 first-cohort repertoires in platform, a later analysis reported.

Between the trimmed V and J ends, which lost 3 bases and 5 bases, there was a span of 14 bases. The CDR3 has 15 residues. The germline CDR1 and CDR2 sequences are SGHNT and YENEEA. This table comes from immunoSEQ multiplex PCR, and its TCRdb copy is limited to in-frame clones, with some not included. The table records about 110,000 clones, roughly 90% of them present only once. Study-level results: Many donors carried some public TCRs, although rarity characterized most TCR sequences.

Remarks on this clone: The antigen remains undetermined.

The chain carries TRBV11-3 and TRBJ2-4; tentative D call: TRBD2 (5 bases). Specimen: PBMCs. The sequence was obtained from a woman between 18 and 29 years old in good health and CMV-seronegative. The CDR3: CASSLGGSGENIQYF. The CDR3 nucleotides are TGTGCCAGCAGCTTGGGTGGGAGCGGAGAAAACATTCAGTACTTC. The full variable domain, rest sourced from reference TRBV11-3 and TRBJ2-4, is EAGVVQSPRYKIIEKKQPVAFWCNPISGHNTLYWYLQNLGQGPELLIRYENEEAVDDSQLPKDRFSAERLKGVDSTLKIQPAELGDSAVYLCASSLGGSGENIQYFGAGTRLSVL.